What follows describes a single T cell receptor (beta chain). Its antigen remains unknown. This specimen comes from a study of T cell responses to AZD1222 COVID-19 vaccine. General study results and limits: Clonal diversity was possibly underestimated, and the donors were mostly white British, with more females. There were vaccine-associated CD4 TCRs across spike, dominant at 160-218 and 743-854. The study identified only five to seven AZD1222 recipients as seropositive at baseline. Of spike-specific TCRs, nearly half reportedly target regions left unmutated in variants.

The table came from immunoSEQ multiplex PCR; TCRdb's copy has only in-frame clones and leaves some out. Seen here are about 130,000 clones, 89% observed once, and the top ten hold around 5.9%. The length of the CDR3 is 15 residues. The V gene's germline CDR1 is MNHEY and CDR2 SVGAGI. V was clipped by 5 bases and J by 11 bases, with 19 bases between them. V and J are TRBV6-5 and TRBJ1-6, with a tentative D call TRBD1 (5 bases). The clonotype originates from an adult in good health. Source: peripheral blood, taken on day 0 of AZD1222 vaccination. In DNA, the CDR3 is TGTGCCAGCAGTCTCGATGGGACGCCATCGGCACCCCTCCACTTT. It is translated as CASSLDGTPSAPLHF.